This T cell receptor (beta chain) was identified in a study of blood T cell repertoires in COVID-19 (dated by TCRdb to between 2020 and 2021). As for the study more broadly: The collaborator samples originated in the United States, Italy and Spain and spanned the acute and convalescent phases of COVID-19. The repertoires were made available in a free public database intended to serve as a resource for research on the immune response to SARS-CoV-2. Where available, HLA class I and class II types were obtained from metadata supplied by the sample provider rather than from assay-based typing. Deeply sampled blood TCRbeta repertoires from subjects exposed to, actively infected with, or recovered from COVID-19 were included in the dataset. The material from the prospective study consisted of cDNA or gDNA derived from T cells, B-cell-depleted T cells, or PBMCs. A de-identified subject ID, COVID-19 status, age in years and sex were almost always included in the sample metadata. Samples were obtained from the ongoing ImmuneRACE study (first 160 participants) and from 1,000 to 1,500 subjects provided by 6 global collaborators.

TCRbeta CDR3 regions were amplified from genomic DNA by means of the immunoSEQ Assay, a bias-controlled multiplex PCR. The source study handled its data this way. Within the assay, amplification of reference gene primers was used to estimate how many nucleated cells each sample contained. To quantify the absolute abundance of each unique TCRbeta CDR3 rearrangement, sequence reads were collapsed and filtered. Productive Simpson clonality was computed per sample as the square root of Simpson's diversity index over productive rearrangements. Held by TCRdb, this immuneACCESS table contains in-frame sequences only and omits some clones. Under half of the omission traces to an unresolved V gene where checked; the cause of the rest is unknown. V, J and clone size were drawn from that table, and D and trimming were deduced from the DNA. This sample lists 200,000 to 250,000 clones; about 86% were detected once. The ten largest clones represent roughly 15% of the sample.

The investigation overall reported the following: The quantity of clinical and demographic metadata differed by source and by participant and was supplied without curation.

Ends trimmed: V by 1 base, J by 2 bases; bases unmatched to a gene: 16. CDR1 and CDR2, per the germline V gene (reference sequence), are GTSNPN and SVGIG. Measured from the cysteine to the phenylalanine, the CDR3 is 20 residues long. Only the CDR3 region is kept as DNA, spanning 60 bases read in frame from base 1. Enrolling through a virtual design, the prospective study's participants ranged in age from roughly 18 to 89 years and lived across 20 to 25 United States geographic areas. In the prospective study, cohorts were assigned on the basis of participant-reported clinical history obtained from a screening survey and a study questionnaire. Mobile phlebotomists in the prospective study collected whole blood, serum and a nasopharyngeal or oropharyngeal swab from every participant. Over an approximately 2-month period, participants in the prospective study had the option of providing additional blood draws and questionnaires. Blood samples from the prospective study were shipped frozen or at room temperature prior to DNA extraction.

As concerns this clone: The specificity of this receptor is unknown. No much larger clone exists at a distance of one base, and base qualities are not known.

The chain couples TRBV30 to TRBJ2-7, and 14 junction bases match TRBD2. This clonotype was obtained from a woman aged 45-59 years with acute COVID-19. What was sequenced was PBMCs or T cells enriched from blood (not recorded which). Here is the DNA: TGTGCCTGGAGTGCCCGAGACCCCGGGACTAGCGGGAGTGCCCCCTACGAGCAGTACTTC. Translation gives CAWSARDPGTSGSAPYEQYF.